Here is one TCR beta chain with its context. Antigen specificity is unknown. Per germline, CDR1 SGHTA and CDR2 FQGNSA. The CDR3 has 14 residues. V lost 1 base to trimming and J lost 3 bases, with 7 bases between them. Amplification yielded TCR beta CDR3 regions, with RNA transcripts as the source. Primed by the HTBI set, a first-round RT-PCR was run on the TCR CDR3. One entry per CDR3 protein, called by TCRdb with MiXCR from the multiplex PCR reads. The table shows 480,000 or so distinct CDR3 sequences, with approximately 49% occurring only once. These data originate in a study of T cells in Graves' hyperthyroidism and ophthalmopathy. Overall study findings and caveats: Model-based prediction identified ophthalmopathy a median around seven months prior to its onset.

The chain links TRBV7-2 to TRBJ2-1; D is uncertain. The material sequenced was peripheral blood or thyroid tissue (not recorded which). This receptor was obtained from an adult woman with Graves' disease, either hyperthyroidism or ophthalmopathy (not recorded which). The CDR3 DNA reads as TGTGCCAGCAGCTTAGGACGAAACTACAATGAGCAGTTCTTC. Protein product: CASSLGRNYNEQFF.